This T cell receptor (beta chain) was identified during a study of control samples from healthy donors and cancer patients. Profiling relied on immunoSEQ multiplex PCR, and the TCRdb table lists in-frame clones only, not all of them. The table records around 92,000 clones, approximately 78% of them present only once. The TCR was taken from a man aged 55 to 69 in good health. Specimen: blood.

The chain's CDR3 is CASSPGLAGENTGELFF. The CDR3 DNA reads TGTGCCAGCAGCCCGGGACTAGCGGGAGAGAACACCGGGGAGCTGTTTTTT. The chain carries TRBV14 and TRBJ2-2; 14 nucleotides match TRBD2. J was trimmed by 1 base and V by 4 bases; bases with no gene match: 2. This CDR3 is built from 17 residues. Germline CDR1 SGHDN, CDR2 FVKESK.